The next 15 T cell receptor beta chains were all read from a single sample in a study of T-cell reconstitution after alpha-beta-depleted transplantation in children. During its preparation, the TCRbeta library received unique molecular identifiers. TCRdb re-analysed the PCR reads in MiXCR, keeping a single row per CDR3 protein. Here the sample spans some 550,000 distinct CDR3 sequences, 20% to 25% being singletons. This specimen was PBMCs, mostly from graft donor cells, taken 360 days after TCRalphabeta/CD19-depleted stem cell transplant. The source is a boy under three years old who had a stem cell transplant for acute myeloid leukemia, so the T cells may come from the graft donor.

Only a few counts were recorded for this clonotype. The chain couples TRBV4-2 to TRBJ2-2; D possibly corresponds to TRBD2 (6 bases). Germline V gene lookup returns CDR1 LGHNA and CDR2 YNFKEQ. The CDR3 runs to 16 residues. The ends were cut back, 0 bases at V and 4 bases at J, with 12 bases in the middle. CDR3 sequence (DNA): TGTGCCAGCAGCCAAGAGGAAGGGGAGGTCACCGGGGAGCTGTTTTTT. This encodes CASSQEEGEVTGELFF.

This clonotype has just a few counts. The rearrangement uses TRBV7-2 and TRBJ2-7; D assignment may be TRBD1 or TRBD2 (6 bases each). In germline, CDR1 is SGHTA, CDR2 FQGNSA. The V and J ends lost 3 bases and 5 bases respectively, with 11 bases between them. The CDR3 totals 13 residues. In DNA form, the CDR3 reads TGTGCCAGCAGCTTTGGAGGGGGGAACGAGCAGTACTTC. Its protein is CASSFGGGNEQYF. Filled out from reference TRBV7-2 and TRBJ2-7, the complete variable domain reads GAGVSQSPSNKVTEKGKDVELRCDPISGHTALYWYRQSLGQGLEFLIYFQGNSAPDKSGLPSDRFSAERTGGSVSTLTIQRTQQEDSAVYLCASSFGGGNEQYFGPGTRLTVT.

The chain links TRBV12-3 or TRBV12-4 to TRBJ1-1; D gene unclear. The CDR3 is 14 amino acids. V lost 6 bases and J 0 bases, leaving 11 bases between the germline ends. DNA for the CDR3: TGTGCCAGCAGCCTAAGAACCATGAACACTGAAGCTTTCTTT. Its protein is CASSLRTMNTEAFF.

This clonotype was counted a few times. CDR3 DNA: TGTGCCAGCAGCTTCGGCGGTGGTAGCACAGATACGCAGTATTTT. Amino acids: CASSFGGGSTDTQYF. The chain links TRBV7-6 to TRBJ2-3; D gene unclear. This CDR3 has 15 residues. Germline V CDR1 and CDR2: SGHVS, FNYEAQ. V gave up 3 bases and J gave up 0 bases, with 10 bases separating them. Based on the CDR3 plus reference TRBV7-6 and TRBJ2-3, the full variable domain is GAGVSQSPRYKVTKRGQDVALRCDPISGHVSLYWYRQALGQGPEFLTYFNYEAQQDKSGLPNDRFSAERPEGSISTLTIQRTEQRDSAMYRCASSFGGGSTDTQYFGPGTRLTVL.

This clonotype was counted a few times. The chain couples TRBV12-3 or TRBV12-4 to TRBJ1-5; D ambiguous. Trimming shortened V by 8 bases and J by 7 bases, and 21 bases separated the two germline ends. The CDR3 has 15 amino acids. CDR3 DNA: TGTGCCAGCTGCGCGGAGACCGACGGTGAACAGCCCCAGCATTTT. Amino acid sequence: CASCAETDGEQPQHF.

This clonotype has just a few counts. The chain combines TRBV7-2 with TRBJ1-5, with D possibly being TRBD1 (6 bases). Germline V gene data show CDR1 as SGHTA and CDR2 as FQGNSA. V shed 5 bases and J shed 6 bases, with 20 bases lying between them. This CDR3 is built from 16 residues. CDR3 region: CASSPQRTALGQPQHF. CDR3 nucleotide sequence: TGTGCCAGCAGCCCACAGCGGACAGCCTTGGGTCAGCCCCAGCATTTT.

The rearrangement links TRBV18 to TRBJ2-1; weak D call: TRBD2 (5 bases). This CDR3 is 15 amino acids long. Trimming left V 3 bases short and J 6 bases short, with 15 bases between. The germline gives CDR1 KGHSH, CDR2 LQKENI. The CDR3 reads CASSPLRRSGNEQFF. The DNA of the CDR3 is TGTGCCAGCTCACCCCTGAGGAGGAGTGGCAATGAGCAGTTCTTC.

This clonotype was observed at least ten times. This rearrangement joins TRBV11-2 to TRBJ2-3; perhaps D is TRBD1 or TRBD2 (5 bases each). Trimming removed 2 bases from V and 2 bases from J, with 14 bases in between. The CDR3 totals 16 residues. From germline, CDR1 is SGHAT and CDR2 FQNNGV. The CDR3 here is CASSLYGDRVTDTQYF. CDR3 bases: TGTGCCAGCAGCTTATATGGGGACCGGGTCACAGATACGCAGTATTTT. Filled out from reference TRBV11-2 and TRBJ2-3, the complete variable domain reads EAGVAQSPRYKIIEKRQSVAFWCNPISGHATLYWYQQILGQGPKLLIQFQNNGVVDDSQLPKDRFSAERLKGVDSTLKIQPAKLEDSAVYLCASSLYGDRVTDTQYFGPGTRLTVL.

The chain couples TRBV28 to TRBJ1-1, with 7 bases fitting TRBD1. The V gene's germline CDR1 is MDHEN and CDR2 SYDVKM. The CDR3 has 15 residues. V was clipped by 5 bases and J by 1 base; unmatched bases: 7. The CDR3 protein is CASSGGDRENTEAFF. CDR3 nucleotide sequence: TGTGCCAGCAGTGGGGGCGACAGGGAGAACACTGAAGCTTTCTTT.

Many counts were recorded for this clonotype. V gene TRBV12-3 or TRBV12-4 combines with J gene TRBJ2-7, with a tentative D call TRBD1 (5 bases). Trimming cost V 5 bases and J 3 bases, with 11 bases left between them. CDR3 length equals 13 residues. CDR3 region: CASSLTVIYEQYF. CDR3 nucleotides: TGTGCCAGCAGTCTGACAGTTATCTACGAGCAGTACTTC.

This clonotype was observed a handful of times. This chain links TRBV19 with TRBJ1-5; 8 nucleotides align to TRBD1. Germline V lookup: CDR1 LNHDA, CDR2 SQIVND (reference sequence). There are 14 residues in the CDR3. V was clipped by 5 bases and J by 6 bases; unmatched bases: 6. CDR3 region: CASSSRQGSQPQHF. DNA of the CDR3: TGTGCCAGTAGTTCGCGACAGGGGAGTCAGCCCCAGCATTTT.

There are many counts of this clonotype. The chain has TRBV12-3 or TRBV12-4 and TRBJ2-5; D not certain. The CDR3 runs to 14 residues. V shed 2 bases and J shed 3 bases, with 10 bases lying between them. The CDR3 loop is CASSLLLAEETQYF. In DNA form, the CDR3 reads TGTGCCAGCAGTTTATTACTGGCAGAAGAGACCCAGTACTTC.

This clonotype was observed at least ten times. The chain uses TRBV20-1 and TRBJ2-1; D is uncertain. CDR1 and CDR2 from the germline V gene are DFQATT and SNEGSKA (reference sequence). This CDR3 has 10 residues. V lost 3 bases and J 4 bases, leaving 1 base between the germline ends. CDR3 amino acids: CSASYNEQFF. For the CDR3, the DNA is TGCAGTGCTAGTTACAATGAGCAGTTCTTC.

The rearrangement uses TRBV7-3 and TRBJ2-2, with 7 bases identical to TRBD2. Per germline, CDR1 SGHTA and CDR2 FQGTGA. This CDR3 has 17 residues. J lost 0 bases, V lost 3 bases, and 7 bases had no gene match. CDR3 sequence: CASSLLGGNANTGELFF. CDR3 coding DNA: TGTGCCAGCAGCTTGCTCGGGGGGAACGCGAACACCGGGGAGCTGTTTTTT.

CDR3 in amino acids: CASSYREAAKNIQYF. In DNA form, the CDR3 reads TGTGCCAGCAGTTACAGGGAGGCGGCCAAAAACATTCAGTACTTC. The rearrangement uses TRBV12-3 or TRBV12-4 and TRBJ2-4, with D perhaps being TRBD1 or TRBD2 (6 bases each). The CDR3 spans 15 residues. V shed 4 bases and J shed 1 base, with 11 bases lying between them.